Included here is one TCR beta chain sequence, with context. Which antigen it targets is not known. Per-nucleotide qualities are absent, and no much larger clonotype sits a single base away. V was cut back by 4 bases and J by 0 bases, leaving a gap of 8 bases between them. The CDR3 measures 14 amino acids from cysteine to phenylalanine. Solely the CDR3 DNA is kept, with 42 bases framed from the first base. The germline V gene sets CDR1 to SGHRS and CDR2 to YFSETQ. Whole blood was collected in K2EDTA tubes by collaborating institutions according to the institutions' own protocols. Collaborator samples were shipped for TCRbeta analysis as frozen whole blood, isolated PBMCs, or DNA extracted from either sample type. This entry belongs to a study of blood T cell repertoires in COVID-19 (dated by TCRdb to the early 2020s). With respect to the entire study: Samples covering the acute and convalescent phases of COVID-19 were provided by collaborators in the United States, Italy and Spain. The material from the prospective study consisted of cDNA or gDNA derived from T cells, B-cell-depleted T cells, or PBMCs. Deeply sampled blood TCRbeta repertoires from subjects exposed to, actively infected with, or recovered from COVID-19 were included in the dataset. The repertoires were made available in a free public database intended to serve as a resource for research on the immune response to SARS-CoV-2. The samples were drawn from the first 160 participants of the ongoing ImmuneRACE study and from about 1,200 subjects provided by 6 global collaborators. A de-identified subject ID, COVID-19 status, age in years and sex were almost always included in the sample metadata. Where HLA class I and class II types were available, the types were taken from metadata supplied by the sample provider, not from assay-based typing. Study-wide conclusions, independent of this receptor: How much clinical and demographic metadata was included differed by source and by participant, and the metadata was provided uncurated.

TCRbeta CDR3 regions were amplified from genomic DNA by means of the immunoSEQ Assay, a bias-controlled multiplex PCR. Turning to the authors' computational methods: The number of nucleated cells in each sample was estimated by amplification of reference gene primers within the assay. Sequence reads were collapsed and filtered to measure the absolute abundance of every unique TCRbeta CDR3 rearrangement. For each sample, productive Simpson clonality was calculated as the square root of Simpson's diversity index across productive rearrangements. TCRdb limited this immuneACCESS table to in-frame rearrangements with V and J called. A share of clones is missing; checked studies link under half to unresolved V genes, and the rest is unexplained. V, J and clone size are taken as reported in that table, and D and trimming were inferred from the DNA itself. The sample contains about 160,000 clones, 85% of them found a single time. 3% to 3.5% of the sample goes to the ten largest clones.

This receptor was identified in a human donor with acute or convalescent COVID-19. The donor label of this sample is uncertain. Input material: peripheral blood. Here the chain combines TRBV5-1 and TRBJ2-1; the D gene is perhaps TRBD1, from 6 matching bases. The CDR3: CASSTDSSYNEQFF. The bases read TGCGCCAGCAGCACGGACAGCTCCTACAATGAGCAGTTCTTC. Outside the CDR3, residues come from the reference TRBV5-1 and TRBJ2-1 proteins, so the full variable domain is: KAGVTQTPRYLIKTRGQQVTLSCSPISGHRSVSWYQQTPGQGLQFLFEYFSETQRNKGNFPGRFSGRQFSNSRSEMNVSTLELGDSALYLCASSTDSSYNEQFFGPGTRLTVL.